This paragraph reports one T cell receptor beta chain. The specificity of this receptor is unknown. The sample holds no much larger clone one base away, and base qualities are not on file. The sample is drawn from a study of T cell responses to AZD1222 COVID-19 vaccine (dated by TCRdb to the early 2020s). In the study overall: A total of 233 trial participants underwent TCR sequencing, of whom about 210 had received two doses of AZD1222 and some 25 had received two doses of the MenACWY control vaccine. Trial participants were enrolled into age subgroups of 18-55, 56-69 and 70-plus years, which contained around 150, 29 and 61 TCR-sequenced participants, respectively.

The CDR3 regions of human TCRbeta chains were subjected to immunosequencing. The original pipeline was this. TCRs in the repertoires were matched against a reference library of SARS-CoV-2-specific TCRs that had been generated with the MIRA antigen-specificity platform. Breadth meant the fraction of unique TCRs that were SARS-CoV-2-associated, whereas depth meant the fraction of total T cells that were SARS-CoV-2-associated. Using the MIRA data, each spike-specific TCR was mapped to the spike region that the TCR reacts to and placed in a CD4 or CD8 class. Log10-transformed breadth and depth values were compared by one-way ANOVA with Sidak's multiple comparisons tests. The immuneACCESS repertoire file appears here via TCRdb, limited to in-frame rearrangements. These files lack a portion of the clones; in checked studies, under half of the deficit traces to unresolved V genes, and the cause of the others is not known. V and J calls and clone size are copied from that table; D and trimming were computed from the DNA. The sample table holds 100,000 or so clones, of which roughly 86% were seen once. In total, the top ten clones hold roughly 10% of the sample.

Here is what the overall study found, with its caveats: Only five to seven AZD1222 recipients were SARS-CoV-2 seropositive at baseline, limiting conclusions about previously exposed vaccinees. Most participants were white British and females outnumbered males, and the authors suggested that clonal diversity may have been underestimated. No day 14 peak-response samples were available, so repertoires were characterized only after the peak T cell response. Reportedly, almost half of the unique spike-specific TCRs recognized epitopes lying outside the regions that are mutated in the B.1.351 and B.1.1.7 variants. CD4 TCRs associated with the vaccine covered the entire spike protein, and the dominant responses were in regions 160-218 and 743-854. After two AZD1222 doses, spike-specific TCR breadth and depth were significantly higher than at day 0 and than in MenACWY recipients. The 56-69-year group was small, and its depth increase did not reach significance, likely because of low power.

The sample's time point label, decoded: about 28 days (+/-7) after the second vaccine dose. AZD1222 recipients with second doses at about 4 weeks or about 12 weeks were pooled, because spike-specific TCR depth and breadth did not differ between schedules. The vaccinee samples were drawn from two UK trials, COV001 and COV002, one of which was a single-blind randomized controlled phase 2/3 trial testing AZD1222 (ChAdOx1 nCoV-19) in healthy adults. Trial participant PBMC samples were collected at day 0 and day 28 after the second dose for TCRbeta chain sequencing. Including cysteine and phenylalanine, the CDR3 has 15 amino acids. Only the CDR3 portion is preserved as DNA: 45 bases, with reading frame beginning at the first base. As encoded in the germline V gene, CDR1 is SGHTS while CDR2 is YDEGEE. V gives up 1 base and J gives up 6 bases, and the segment between their germline ends measures 14 bases.

This TCR was sampled from an adult who received the AZD1222 COVID-19 vaccine. The sample in question was peripheral blood, obtained 28 days after the second AZD1222 dose. The chain was built from TRBV5-8 and TRBJ1-5; TRBD1 is a possible D gene, resting on 6 matching bases. The encoded CDR3 is CASSLSFRGFQPQHF. Here is the DNA: TGTGCCAGCAGCTTGAGTTTTAGGGGGTTTCAGCCCCAGCATTTT.